This T cell receptor beta chain came from a study of cytomegalovirus exposure and HLA in healthy donors. Across the study: Most donors, more than 80% of around 400 genotyped, fell in the Caucasian-associated ancestry cluster. Study-wide results and caveats: Later on, analysis showed that most CMV-associated TCR beta chains appeared to be HLA-restricted.

This CDR3 has 15 amino acids. CDR1 is SNHLY and CDR2 is FYNNEI in the germline V gene. The V end was cut by 10 bases, the J end by 0 bases, with 16 bases between. This clone was recorded only once. The antigen remains unidentified. PCR primers comprised 60 Vbeta and 13 Jbeta primers. How the authors handled the data: In a later analysis, of roughly 73 million unique beta chains, roughly 11 million appeared in at least two donors. Assay: immunoSEQ multiplex PCR; the TCRdb copy retains only in-frame clones and omits some. V and J calls and clone size are copied from that table; D and trimming were computed from the DNA. The table shows 150,000 to 250,000 clones, with about four fifths occurring only once.

V and J are TRBV2 and TRBJ1-3, with D unclear. The TCR originated in a girl aged 5-17 years in good health and CMV-seropositive. Sequenced sample: PBMCs. Here the CDR3 reads CATPREGSSGNTIYF. The CDR3 nucleotides are TGTGCCACCCCCCGGGAGGGCAGCTCTGGAAACACCATATATTTT.